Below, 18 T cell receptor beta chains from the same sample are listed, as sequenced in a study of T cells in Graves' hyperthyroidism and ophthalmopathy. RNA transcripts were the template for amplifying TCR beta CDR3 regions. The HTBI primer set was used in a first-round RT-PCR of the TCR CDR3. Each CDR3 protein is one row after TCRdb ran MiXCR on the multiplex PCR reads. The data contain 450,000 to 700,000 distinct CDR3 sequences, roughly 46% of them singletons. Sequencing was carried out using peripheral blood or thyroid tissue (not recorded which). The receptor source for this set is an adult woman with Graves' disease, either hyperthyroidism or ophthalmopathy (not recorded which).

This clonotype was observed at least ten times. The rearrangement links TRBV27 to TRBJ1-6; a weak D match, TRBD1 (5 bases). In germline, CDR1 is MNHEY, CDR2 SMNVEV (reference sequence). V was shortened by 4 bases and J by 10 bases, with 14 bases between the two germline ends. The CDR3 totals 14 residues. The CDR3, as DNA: TGTGCCAGCAGTTCCCCTGGGGCAGGATCACCCCTCCACTTT. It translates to CASSSPGAGSPLHF.

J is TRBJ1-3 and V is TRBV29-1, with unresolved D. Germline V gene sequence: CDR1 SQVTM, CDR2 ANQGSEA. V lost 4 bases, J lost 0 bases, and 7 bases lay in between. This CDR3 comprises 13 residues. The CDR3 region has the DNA TGCAGCGTTGCGATGGGCTCTGGAAACACCATATATTTT. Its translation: CSVAMGSGNTIYF.

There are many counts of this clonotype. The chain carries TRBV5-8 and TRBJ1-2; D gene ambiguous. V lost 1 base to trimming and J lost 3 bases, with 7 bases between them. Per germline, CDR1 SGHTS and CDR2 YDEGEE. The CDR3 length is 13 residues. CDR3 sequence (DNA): TGTGCCAGCAGCTTGACTCTCTACTATGGCTACACCTTC. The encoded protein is CASSLTLYYGYTF.

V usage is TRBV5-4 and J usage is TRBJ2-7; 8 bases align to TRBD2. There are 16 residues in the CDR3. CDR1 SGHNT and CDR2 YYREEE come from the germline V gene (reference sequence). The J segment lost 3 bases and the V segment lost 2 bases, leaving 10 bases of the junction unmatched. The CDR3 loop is CASSLPGGRGYYEQYF. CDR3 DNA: TGTGCCAGCAGCTTACCGGGAGGGCGGGGATACTACGAGCAGTACTTC.

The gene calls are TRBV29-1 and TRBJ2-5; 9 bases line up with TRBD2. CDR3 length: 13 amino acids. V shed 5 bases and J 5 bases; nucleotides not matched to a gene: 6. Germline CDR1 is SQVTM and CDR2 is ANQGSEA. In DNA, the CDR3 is TGCAGCGTTCGCGGGAGGGCCCAGGAGACCCAGTACTTC. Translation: CSVRGRAQETQYF.

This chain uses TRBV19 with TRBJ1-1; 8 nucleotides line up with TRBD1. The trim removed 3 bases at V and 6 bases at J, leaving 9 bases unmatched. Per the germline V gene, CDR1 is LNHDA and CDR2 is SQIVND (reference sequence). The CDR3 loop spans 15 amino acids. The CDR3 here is CASSIGPQTGAEAFF. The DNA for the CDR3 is TGTGCCAGTAGTATCGGACCACAGACAGGGGCTGAAGCTTTCTTT.

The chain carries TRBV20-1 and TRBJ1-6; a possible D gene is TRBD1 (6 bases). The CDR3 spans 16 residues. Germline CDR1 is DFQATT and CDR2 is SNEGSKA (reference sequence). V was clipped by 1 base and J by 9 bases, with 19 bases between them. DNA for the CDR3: TGCAGTGCTAGAGTTATTACGGGGGGCGATCCTTCACCCCTCCACTTT. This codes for CSARVITGGDPSPLHF.

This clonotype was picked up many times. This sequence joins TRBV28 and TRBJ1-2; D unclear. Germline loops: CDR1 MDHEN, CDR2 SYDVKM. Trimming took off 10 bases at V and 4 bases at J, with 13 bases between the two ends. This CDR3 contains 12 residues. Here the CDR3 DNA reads TGTGCCACTCGCCCGGATTTCTATGGCTACACCTTC. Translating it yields CATRPDFYGYTF.

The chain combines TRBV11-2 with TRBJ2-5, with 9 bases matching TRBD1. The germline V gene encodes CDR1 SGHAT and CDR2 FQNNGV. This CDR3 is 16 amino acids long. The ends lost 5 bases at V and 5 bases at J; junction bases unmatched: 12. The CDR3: CASSTAPTGGWETQYF. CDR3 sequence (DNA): TGTGCCAGCAGCACAGCCCCGACAGGGGGGTGGGAGACCCAGTACTTC.

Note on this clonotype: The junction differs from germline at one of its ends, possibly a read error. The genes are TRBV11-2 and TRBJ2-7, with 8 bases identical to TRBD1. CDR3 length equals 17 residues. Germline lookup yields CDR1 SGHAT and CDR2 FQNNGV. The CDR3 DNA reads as TGCGCCAGCAGCCATGGACAGGGCGGGTTAAGCCACTACGAGCAGTACTTC. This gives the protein CASSHGQGGLSHYEQYF.

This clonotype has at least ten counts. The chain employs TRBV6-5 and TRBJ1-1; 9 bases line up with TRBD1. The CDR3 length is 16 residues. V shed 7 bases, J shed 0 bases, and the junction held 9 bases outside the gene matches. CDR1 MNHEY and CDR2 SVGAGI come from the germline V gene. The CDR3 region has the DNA TGTGCCAGCATCAAGACAGGGGGGAGCATGAACACTGAAGCTTTCTTT. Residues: CASIKTGGSMNTEAFF.

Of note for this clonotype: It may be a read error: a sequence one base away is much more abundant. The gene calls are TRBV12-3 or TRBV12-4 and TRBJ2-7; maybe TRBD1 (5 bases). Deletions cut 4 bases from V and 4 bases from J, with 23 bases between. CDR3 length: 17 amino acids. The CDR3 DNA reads TGTGCCAGCAGTTCATTTCATTTCGACAGTCCCTATTACGAGCAGTACTTC. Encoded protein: CASSSFHFDSPYYEQYF.

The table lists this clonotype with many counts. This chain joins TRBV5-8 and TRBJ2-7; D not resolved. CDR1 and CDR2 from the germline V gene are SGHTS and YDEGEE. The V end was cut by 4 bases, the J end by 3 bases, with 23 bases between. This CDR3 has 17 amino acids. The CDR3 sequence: CASSPAVAPSGVYEQYF. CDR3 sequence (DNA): TGTGCCAGCAGCCCGGCCGTGGCCCCTTCGGGTGTCTACGAGCAGTACTTC.

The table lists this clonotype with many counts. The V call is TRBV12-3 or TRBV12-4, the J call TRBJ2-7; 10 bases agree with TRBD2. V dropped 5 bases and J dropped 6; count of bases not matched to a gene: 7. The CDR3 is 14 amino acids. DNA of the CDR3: TGTGCCAGCAGTCTCCTAGCGGGAGACTCCGAGCAGTACTTC. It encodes CASSLLAGDSEQYF.

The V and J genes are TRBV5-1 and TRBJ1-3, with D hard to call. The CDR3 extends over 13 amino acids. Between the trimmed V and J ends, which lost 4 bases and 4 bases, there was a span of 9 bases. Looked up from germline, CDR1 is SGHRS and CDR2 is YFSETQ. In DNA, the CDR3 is TGCGCCAGCAGCGGTCTGGAGGGAAACACCATATATTTT. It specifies CASSGLEGNTIYF.

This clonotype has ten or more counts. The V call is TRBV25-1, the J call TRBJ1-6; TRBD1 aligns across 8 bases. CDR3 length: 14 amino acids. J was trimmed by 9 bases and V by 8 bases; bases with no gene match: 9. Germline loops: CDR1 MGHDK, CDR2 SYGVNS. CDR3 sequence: CASQKTGETSPLHF. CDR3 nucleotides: TGTGCCAGCCAAAAGACAGGGGAAACTTCACCCCTCCACTTT. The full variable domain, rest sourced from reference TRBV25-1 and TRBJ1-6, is EADIYQTPRYLVIGTGKKITLECSQTMGHDKMYWYQQDPGMELHLIHYSYGVNSTEKGDLSSESTVSRIRTEHFPLTLESARPSHTSQYLCASQKTGETSPLHFGNGTRLTVT.

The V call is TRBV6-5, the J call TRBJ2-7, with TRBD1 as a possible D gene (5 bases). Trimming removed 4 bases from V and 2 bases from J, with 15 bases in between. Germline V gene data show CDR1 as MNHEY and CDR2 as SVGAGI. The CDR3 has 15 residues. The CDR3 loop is CASSLEQVGAYEQYF. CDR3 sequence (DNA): TGTGCCAGCAGTTTAGAACAGGTTGGGGCCTACGAGCAGTACTTC.

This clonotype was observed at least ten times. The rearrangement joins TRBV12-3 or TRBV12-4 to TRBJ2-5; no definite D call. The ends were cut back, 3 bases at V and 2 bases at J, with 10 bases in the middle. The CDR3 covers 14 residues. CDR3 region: CASSFRRRQETQYF. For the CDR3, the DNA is TGTGCCAGCAGTTTCAGACGACGACAAGAGACCCAGTACTTC.